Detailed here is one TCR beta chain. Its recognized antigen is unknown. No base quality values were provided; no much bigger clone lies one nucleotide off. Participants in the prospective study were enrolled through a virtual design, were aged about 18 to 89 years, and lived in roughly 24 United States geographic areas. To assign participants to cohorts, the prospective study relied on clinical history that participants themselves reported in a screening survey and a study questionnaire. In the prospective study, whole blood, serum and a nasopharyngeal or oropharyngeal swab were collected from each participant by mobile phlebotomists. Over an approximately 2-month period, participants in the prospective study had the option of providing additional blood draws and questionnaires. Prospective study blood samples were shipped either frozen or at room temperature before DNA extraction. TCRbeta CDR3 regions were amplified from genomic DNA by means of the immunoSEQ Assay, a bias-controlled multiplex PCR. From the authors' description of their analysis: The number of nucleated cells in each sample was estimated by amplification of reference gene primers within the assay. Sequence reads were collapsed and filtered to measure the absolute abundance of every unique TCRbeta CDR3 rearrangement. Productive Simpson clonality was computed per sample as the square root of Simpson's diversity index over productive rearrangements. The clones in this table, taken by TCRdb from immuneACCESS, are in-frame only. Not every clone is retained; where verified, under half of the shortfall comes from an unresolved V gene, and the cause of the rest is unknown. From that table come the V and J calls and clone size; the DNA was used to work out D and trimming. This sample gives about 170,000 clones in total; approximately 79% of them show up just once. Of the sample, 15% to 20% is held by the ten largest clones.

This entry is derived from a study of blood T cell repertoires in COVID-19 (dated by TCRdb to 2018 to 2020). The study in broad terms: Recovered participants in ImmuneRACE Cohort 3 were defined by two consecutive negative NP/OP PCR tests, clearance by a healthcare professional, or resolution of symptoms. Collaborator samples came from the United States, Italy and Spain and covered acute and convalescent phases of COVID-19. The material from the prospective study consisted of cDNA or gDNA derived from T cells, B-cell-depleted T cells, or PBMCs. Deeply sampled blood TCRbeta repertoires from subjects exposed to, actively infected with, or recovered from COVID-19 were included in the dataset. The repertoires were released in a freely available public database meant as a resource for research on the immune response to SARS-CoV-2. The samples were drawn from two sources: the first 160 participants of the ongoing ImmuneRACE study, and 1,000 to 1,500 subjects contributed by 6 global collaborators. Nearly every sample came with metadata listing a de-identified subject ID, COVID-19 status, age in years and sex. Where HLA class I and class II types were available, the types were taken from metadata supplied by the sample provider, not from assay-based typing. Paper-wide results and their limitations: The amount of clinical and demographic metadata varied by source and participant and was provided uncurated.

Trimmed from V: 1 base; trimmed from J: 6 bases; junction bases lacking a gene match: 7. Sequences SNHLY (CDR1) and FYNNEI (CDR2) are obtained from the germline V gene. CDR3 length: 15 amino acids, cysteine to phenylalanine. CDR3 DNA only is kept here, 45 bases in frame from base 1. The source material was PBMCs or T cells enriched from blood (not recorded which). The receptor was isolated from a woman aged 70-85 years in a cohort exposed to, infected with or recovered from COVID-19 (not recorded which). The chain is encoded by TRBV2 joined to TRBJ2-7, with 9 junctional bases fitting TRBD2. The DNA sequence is TGTGCCAGCAGTGAAGAGCTAGCGGGACGCATCGAGCAGTACTTC. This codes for CASSEELAGRIEQYF.